This T cell receptor (beta chain) derives from a study of T cells in Graves' hyperthyroidism and ophthalmopathy. General study findings and limits: Appearing also in blood were most of the thyroid clonotypes expanded above 0.001.

Germline V gene lookup returns CDR1 SEHNR and CDR2 FQNEAQ (reference sequence). The CDR3 is 13 amino acids. The V end was cut by 5 bases, the J end by 2 bases, with 9 bases between. Lactation, pregnancy, other autoimmune disease or uncontrolled infection excluded patients. PBMCs came from less than 11 ml fresh peripheral blood. Using RNA transcripts as the source, TCR beta CDR3 regions were amplified. The HTBI primer set was used in a first-round RT-PCR of the TCR CDR3. TCRdb itself ran the multiplex PCR reads through MiXCR, one entry per CDR3 protein. The table has a few hundred thousand distinct CDR3 sequences, around 15% seen once. Regarding this clonotype: The target antigen is unknown.

This TCR was recovered from an older woman with Graves' ophthalmopathy. The chain couples TRBV7-9 to TRBJ1-2, with D perhaps TRBD1 (5 bases). Specimen: blood. CDR3 amino acids: CASSVGENYGYTF. CDR3 DNA sequence: TGTGCCAGCAGCGTGGGGGAGAACTATGGCTACACCTTC.